This T cell receptor beta chain was sequenced for a study of Ad26.COV2.S vaccination and SARS-CoV-2 variants (TCRdb year 2021). General notes on the study: Donors in the vaccine arm were drawn from COV1001, a phase I-IIa trial of Ad26.COV2.S in healthy adults that was multicentre, randomized, double-blind and placebo-controlled. Ad26.COV2.S was administered intramuscularly at 5 x 10^10 or 1 x 10^11 viral particles, either as a single shot or as two shots given 56 days apart. Sequencing of the TCRbeta repertoire served to evaluate the specificity and breadth of SARS-CoV-2-reactive T cell receptors following Ad26.COV2.S vaccination. The TCR-sequenced set comprised approximately 32 samples: some 20 Ad26.COV2.S vaccine recipients, 5 placebo recipients and 8 SARS-CoV-2 convalescent individuals. Trial participants were randomized into five groups of five, in which low-dose or high-dose Ad26.COV2.S was given once or twice, or placebo was given on both occasions. Blinding of investigators to trial group allocation was maintained during experiments and outcome assessment.

The immunoSEQ Assay was the method used to sequence TCRbeta CDR3 regions. After extraction, genomic DNA underwent amplification by bias-controlled multiplex PCR, followed by high-throughput sequencing. The paper's processing steps were these. Collapsing and filtering of sequences were performed to quantify the absolute abundance of each unique TCRbeta CDR3 region. Usable DNA was measured by amplifying reference genes present in all nucleated cells, and TCRbeta template counts were normalized to that usable DNA to estimate T cell fraction. Repertoire TCRs were annotated as SARS-CoV-2-specific by exact matching of V gene, CDR3 amino acid sequence and J gene to a known reactive TCR set. The reference SARS-CoV-2 TCR set was obtained from MIRA and was filtered for enrichment in COVID-19-positive ImmuneCODE repertoires, whereby public or cross-reactive TCRs were removed. Using the MIRA antigens, annotated TCRs were further analysed by specific ORF or by position within an ORF. Depth was the summed frequency of annotated unique rearrangements, while breadth was defined as annotated unique rearrangements over total unique productive rearrangements. Two-sided Wilcoxon rank-sum tests were used to compare TCR breadth between groups. The table was pulled from immuneACCESS by TCRdb, which kept in-frame rearrangements only. Such tables lose some clones; where checked, under half of the loss comes from unresolved V genes, and the rest has no known cause. V, J and clone size are those of that table, while D and trimming were read from the DNA. The sample profile shows 400,000 to 450,000 clones; 92% of them were found once. 1.5% to 2% of the sample goes to the ten largest clones.

Trimming leaves V shorter by 4 bases and J shorter by 4 bases, with the junction holding 16 bases beyond the gene matches. Its CDR3 holds 17 amino acids, cysteine through phenylalanine. Left in the record is the CDR3 DNA by itself, 51 bases read in frame from the first base. CDR1 and CDR2 are read off the germline V gene (reference sequence) as LNHDA and SQIVND. As regards this clone: The clone's antigen remains unknown. No qualities accompany the bases; no much larger clone lies one base away.

In light of the paper, this sample's treatment or condition label describes: roughly 20 received Ad26.COV2.S at low or high dose, single or two shots; roughly five received placebo; per-sample allocation not given. For vaccine and placebo recipients, repertoires were sequenced using samples collected on day 63 after the first injection. Cohort 1b enrolled about two dozen adults aged 18-55 years at a single site in Boston, USA, between 29 July and 7 August 2020. Ad26.COV2.S was a replication-incompetent adenovirus type 26 vector expressing a prefusion-stabilized SARS-CoV-2 spike protein from the original Wuhan strain. Beyond this particular receptor, the publication reports: After vaccination, spike-specific CD8+ and CD4+ T cell responses were reported to show substantial breadth. The study lacked the statistical power to compare responses across vaccine doses or regimens. Vaccine and placebo recipients had similar non-spike TCR breadth, a finding consistent with the vaccine containing only spike. The authors noted that total T cell responses may have been underestimated by the TCR breadth and depth analyses. Spike-specific TCR breadth was higher in Ad26.COV2.S recipients than in placebo recipients (P = 0.0014).

The clonotype originates from a person between 18 and 59 years old who received the Ad26.COV2.S COVID-19 vaccine or a placebo. The sample was peripheral blood, taken in a trial of Ad26.COV2.S vaccine versus placebo. Recombination joined TRBV19 with TRBJ2-7; 7 bases in the middle match TRBD2. The CDR3 amino acid sequence is: CASSTASGGLRSYEQYF. Here is the DNA: TGTGCCAGTAGTACCGCCTCGGGAGGTTTACGGTCTTACGAGCAGTACTTC.